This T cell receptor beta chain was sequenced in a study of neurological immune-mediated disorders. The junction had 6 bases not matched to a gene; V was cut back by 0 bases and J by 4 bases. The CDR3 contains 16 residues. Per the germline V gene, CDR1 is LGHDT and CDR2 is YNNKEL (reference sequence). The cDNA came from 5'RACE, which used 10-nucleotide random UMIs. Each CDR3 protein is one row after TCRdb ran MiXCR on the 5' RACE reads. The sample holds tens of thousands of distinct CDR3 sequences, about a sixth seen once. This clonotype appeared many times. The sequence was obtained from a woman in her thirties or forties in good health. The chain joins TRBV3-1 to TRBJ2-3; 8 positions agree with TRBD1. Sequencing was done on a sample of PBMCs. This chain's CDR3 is CASSQDLGQGPDTQYF. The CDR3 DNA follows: TGTGCCAGCAGCCAAGATCTTGGACAGGGCCCAGATACGCAGTATTTT.